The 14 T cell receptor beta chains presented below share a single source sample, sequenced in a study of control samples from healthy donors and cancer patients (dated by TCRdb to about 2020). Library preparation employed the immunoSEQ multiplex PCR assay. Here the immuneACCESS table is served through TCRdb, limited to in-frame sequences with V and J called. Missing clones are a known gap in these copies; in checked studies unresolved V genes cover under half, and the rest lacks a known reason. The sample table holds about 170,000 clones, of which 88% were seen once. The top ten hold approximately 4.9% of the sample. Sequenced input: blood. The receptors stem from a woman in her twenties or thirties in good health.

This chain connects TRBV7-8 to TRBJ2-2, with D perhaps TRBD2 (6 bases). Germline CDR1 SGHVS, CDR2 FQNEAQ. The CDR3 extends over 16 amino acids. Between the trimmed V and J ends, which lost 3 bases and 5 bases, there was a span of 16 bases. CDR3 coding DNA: TGTGCCAGCAGCTTGCGTGTAGGAGGGGTTACCGGGGAGCTGTTTTTT. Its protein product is CASSLRVGGVTGELFF. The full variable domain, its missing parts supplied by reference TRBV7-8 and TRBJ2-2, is GAGVSQSPRYKVAKRGQDVALRCDPISGHVSLFWYQQALGQGPEFLTYFQNEAQLDKSGLPSDRFFAERPEGSVSTLKIQRTQQEDSAVYLCASSLRVGGVTGELFFGEGSRLTVL.

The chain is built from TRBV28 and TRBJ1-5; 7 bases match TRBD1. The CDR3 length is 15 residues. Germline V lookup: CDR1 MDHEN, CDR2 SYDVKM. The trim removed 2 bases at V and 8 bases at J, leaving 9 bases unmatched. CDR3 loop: CASSLERGGLEPQHF. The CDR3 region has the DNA TGTGCCAGCAGTTTAGAGCGAGGGGGCTTGGAGCCCCAGCATTTT.

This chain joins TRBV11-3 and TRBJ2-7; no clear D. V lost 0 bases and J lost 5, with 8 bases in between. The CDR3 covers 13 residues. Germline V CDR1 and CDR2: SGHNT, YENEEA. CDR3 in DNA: TGTGCCAGCAGCTTAGATCGTTCCCACGAGCAGTACTTC. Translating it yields CASSLDRSHEQYF.

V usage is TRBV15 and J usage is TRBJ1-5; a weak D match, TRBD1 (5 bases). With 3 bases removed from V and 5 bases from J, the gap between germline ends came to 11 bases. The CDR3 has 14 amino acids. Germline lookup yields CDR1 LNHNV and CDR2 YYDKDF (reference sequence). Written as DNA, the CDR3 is TGTGCCACCAGCAGCTACAGGATGGATCAGCCCCAGCATTTT. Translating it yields CATSSYRMDQPQHF.

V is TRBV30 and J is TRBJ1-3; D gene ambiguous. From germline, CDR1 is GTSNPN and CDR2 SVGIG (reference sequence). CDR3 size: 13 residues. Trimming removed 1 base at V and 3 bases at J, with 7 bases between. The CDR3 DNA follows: TGTGCCTGGAGTGATCCGGTTGGAAACACCATATATTTT. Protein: CAWSDPVGNTIYF.

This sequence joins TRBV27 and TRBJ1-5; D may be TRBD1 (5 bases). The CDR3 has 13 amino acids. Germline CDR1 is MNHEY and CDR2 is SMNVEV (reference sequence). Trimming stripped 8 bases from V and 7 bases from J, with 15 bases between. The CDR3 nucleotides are TGTGCCAGCCAAAGGGGCGTTGGGCAGCCCCAGCATTTT. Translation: CASQRGVGQPQHF.

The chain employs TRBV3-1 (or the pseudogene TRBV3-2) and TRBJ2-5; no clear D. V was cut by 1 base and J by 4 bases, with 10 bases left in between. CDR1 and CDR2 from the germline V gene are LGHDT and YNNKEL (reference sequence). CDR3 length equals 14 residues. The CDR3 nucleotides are TGTGCCAGCAGCCAAGCCACTATAAGAGAGACCCAGTACTTC. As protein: CASSQATIRETQYF.

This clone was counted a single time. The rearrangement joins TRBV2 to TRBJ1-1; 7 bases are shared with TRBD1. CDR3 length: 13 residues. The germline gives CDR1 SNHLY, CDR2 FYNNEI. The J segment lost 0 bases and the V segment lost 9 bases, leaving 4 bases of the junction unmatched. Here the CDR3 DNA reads TGTGCCAGTAGGGACAGATTGAACACTGAAGCTTTCTTT. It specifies CASRDRLNTEAFF.

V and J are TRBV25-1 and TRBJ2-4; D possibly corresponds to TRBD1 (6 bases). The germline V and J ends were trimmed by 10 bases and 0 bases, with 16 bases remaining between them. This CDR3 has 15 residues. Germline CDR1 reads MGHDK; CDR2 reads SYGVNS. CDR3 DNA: TGTGCCACCGAGACAGGCTGGAGAGCCAAAAACATTCAGTACTTC. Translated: CATETGWRAKNIQYF.

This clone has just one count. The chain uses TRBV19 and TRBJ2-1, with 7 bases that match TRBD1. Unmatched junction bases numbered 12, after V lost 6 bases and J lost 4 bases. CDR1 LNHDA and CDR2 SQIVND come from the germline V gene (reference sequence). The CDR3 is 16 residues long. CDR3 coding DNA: TGTGCCAGTAGCCCTATACAGGGGTCACATTACAATGAGCAGTTCTTC. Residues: CASSPIQGSHYNEQFF.

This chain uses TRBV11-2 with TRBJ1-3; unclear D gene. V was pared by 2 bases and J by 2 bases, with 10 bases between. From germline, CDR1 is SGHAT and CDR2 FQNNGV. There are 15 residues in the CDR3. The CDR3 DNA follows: TGTGCCAGCAGCTTAAAGATTCCCGCTGGAAACACCATATATTTT. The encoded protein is CASSLKIPAGNTIYF.

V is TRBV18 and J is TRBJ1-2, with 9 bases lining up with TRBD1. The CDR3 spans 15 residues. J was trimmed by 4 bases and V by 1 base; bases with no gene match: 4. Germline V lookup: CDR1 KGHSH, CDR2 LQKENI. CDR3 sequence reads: CASSPRTGEGYGYTF. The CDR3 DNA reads TGTGCCAGCTCACCACGGACAGGGGAGGGCTATGGCTACACCTTC.

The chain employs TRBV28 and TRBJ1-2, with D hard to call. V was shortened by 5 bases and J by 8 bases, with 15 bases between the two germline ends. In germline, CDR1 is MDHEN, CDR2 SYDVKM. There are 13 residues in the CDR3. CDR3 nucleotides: TGTGCCAGCAGTACCCCTTTGAAGGTGGGCTACACCTTC. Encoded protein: CASSTPLKVGYTF.

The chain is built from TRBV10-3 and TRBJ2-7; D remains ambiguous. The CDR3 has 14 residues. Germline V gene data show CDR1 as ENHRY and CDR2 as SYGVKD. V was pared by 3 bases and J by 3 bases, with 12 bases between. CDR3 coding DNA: TGTGCCATCAGTGATCCGGAGCAGAACTACGAGCAGTACTTC. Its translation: CAISDPEQNYEQYF.